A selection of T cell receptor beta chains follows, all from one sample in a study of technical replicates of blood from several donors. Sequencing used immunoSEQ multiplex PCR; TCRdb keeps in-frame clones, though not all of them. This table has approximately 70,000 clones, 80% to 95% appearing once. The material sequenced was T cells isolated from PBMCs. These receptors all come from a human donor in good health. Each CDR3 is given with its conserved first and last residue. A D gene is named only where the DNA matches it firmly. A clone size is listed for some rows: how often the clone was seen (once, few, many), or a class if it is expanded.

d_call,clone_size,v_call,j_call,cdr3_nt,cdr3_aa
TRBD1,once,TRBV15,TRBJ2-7,TGTGCCACCAGCAGCCGGACAGGCCCTTACGAGCAGTACTTC,CATSSRTGPYEQYF
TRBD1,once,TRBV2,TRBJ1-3,TGTGCCAGCGGGGGACAGGGAATCTCTGGAAACACCATATATTTT,CASGGQGISGNTIYF
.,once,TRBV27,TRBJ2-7,TGTGCCAGCAGTTTAACGCAAAGTCTAAATTACGAGCAGTACTTC,CASSLTQSLNYEQYF
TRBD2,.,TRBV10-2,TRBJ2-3,TGCGCCAGCACCTTAGGAGATGCGGGAGGGGATACGCAGTATTTT,CASTLGDAGGDTQYF
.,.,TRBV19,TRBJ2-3,TGTGCCAGTAGTAGGACTCGGGAGCTTAGCACAGATACGCAGTATTTT,CASSRTRELSTDTQYF
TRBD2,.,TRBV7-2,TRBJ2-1,TGTGCCAGCAGCCCGAGACTAGCGGAGGAGCAGTTCTTC,CASSPRLAEEQFF
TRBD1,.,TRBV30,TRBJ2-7,TGTGCCTGTATACAGGGGGCGTACGAGCAGTACTTC,CACIQGAYEQYF
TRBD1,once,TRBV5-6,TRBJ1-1,TGTGCCAGCAGCTGGGGTGGGACAGCCAGAAACACTGAAGCTTTCTTT,CASSWGGTARNTEAFF
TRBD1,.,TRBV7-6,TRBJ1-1,TGTGCCAGCAGCTTAGAAGGACAGGGCCTGACTGAAGCTTTCTTT,CASSLEGQGLTEAFF
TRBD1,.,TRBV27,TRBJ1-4,TGTGCCAGCAGTTTCTACAGGGGCCCGGGTAGTGAAAAACTGTTTTTT,CASSFYRGPGSEKLFF
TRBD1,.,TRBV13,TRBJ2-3,TGTGCCAGCAGCTTAAAGGGACAGGGCTTGGTTGATACGCAGTATTTT,CASSLKGQGLVDTQYF
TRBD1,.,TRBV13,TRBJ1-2,TGTGCCAGCAGCCAAGGGACAGGTCTTTATGGCTACACCTTC,CASSQGTGLYGYTF
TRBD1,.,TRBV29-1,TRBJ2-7,TGCAGCGTTGGGAAAGGACAGGGGGCCTACGAGCAGTACTTC,CSVGKGQGAYEQYF
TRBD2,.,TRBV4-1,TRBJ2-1,TGCGCCAGCAGCCAACGGGGGGGGGACTCCTACAATGAGCAGTTCTTC,CASSQRGGDSYNEQFF
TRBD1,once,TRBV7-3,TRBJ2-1,TGTGCCAGCAGGGGGGGACAGGGGATCGGGGAGCAGTTCTTC,CASRGGQGIGEQFF
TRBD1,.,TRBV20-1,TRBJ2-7,TGCAGTGCTCACAGGGGCTACGAGCAGTACTTC,CSAHRGYEQYF
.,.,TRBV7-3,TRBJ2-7,TGTGCCAGCAGCGCGATAGGGAGCTACGAGCAGTACTTC,CASSAIGSYEQYF
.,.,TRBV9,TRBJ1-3,TGTGCCAGCAGCGTTTTGGAGGGAGGGGCTGGAAACACCATATATTTT,CASSVLEGGAGNTIYF
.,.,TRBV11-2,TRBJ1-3,TGTGCCAGCAGCTTAGCGTATTCGGGGTCCTCTGGAAACACCATATATTTT,CASSLAYSGSSGNTIYF
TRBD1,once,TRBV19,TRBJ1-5,TGTGCCAGTAGTACCTCAGGGGGAAGTCAGCCCCAGCATTTT,CASSTSGGSQPQHF
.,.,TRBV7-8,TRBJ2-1,TGTGCCAGCAGCCCGGGACTGAACTCCTACAATGAGCAGTTCTTC,CASSPGLNSYNEQFF
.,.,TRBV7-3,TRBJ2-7,TGTGCCAGCAGCTCGGGGGGCAGTACACAGCAGTACTTC,CASSSGGSTQQYF
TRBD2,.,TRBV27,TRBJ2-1,TGTGCCAGCAGTTTAGGGTGGCGGGAGCTGTACAATGAGCAGTTCTTC,CASSLGWRELYNEQFF
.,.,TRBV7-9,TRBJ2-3,TGTGCCAGCAGCCCACAACGAGGGAGCGGGTGGGCAGATACGCAGTATTTT,CASSPQRGSGWADTQYF
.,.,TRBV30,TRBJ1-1,TGTGCCTGGAGTCGGGACACGAACACTGAAGCTTTCTTT,CAWSRDTNTEAFF
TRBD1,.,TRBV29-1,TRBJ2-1,TGCAGCGTTGTACAGGGGGTTGGTGAGCAGTTCTTC,CSVVQGVGEQFF
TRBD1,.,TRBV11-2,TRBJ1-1,TGTGCCAGCAGCCCCCGGGACAGCCAGGGTTACACTGAAGCTTTCTTT,CASSPRDSQGYTEAFF
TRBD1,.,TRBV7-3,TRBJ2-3,TGTGCCAGCAGCTTAGGACAGGTCGAAACAGATACGCAGTATTTT,CASSLGQVETDTQYF
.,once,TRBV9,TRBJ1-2,TGTGCCAGCAGCGTAGAGGAGGCCGGCTATGGCTACACCTTC,CASSVEEAGYGYTF
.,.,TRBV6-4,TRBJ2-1,TGTGCCAGCAGTGTAAATCGGGAGCTCTCCAATGAGCAGTTCTTC,CASSVNRELSNEQFF
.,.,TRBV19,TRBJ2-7,TGTGCCAGTAGCCCTAGCAGGGGCCTCCACGAGCAGTACTTC,CASSPSRGLHEQYF
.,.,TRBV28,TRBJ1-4,TGTGCCAGCAGTTCGTATTCCGGGTCTGGCAGGGAATGGGAAAAACTGTTTTTT,CASSSYSGSGREWEKLFF
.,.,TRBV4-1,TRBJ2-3,TGCGCCAGCAGCCAAGATAAAACAGGGTGGGGCACAGATACGCAGTATTTT,CASSQDKTGWGTDTQYF
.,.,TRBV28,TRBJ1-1,TGTGCCAGCAGCCACATTCAGGGAACTGCTGAAGCTTTCTTT,CASSHIQGTAEAFF
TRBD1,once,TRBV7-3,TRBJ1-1,TGTGCCAGCAGCTTACTCGTAACAGGGGAGCCTTTCTTT,CASSLLVTGEPFF
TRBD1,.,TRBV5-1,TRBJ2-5,TGCGCCAGCAGCTTGCAGGGGACAGTTCAAGAGACCCAGTACTTC,CASSLQGTVQETQYF